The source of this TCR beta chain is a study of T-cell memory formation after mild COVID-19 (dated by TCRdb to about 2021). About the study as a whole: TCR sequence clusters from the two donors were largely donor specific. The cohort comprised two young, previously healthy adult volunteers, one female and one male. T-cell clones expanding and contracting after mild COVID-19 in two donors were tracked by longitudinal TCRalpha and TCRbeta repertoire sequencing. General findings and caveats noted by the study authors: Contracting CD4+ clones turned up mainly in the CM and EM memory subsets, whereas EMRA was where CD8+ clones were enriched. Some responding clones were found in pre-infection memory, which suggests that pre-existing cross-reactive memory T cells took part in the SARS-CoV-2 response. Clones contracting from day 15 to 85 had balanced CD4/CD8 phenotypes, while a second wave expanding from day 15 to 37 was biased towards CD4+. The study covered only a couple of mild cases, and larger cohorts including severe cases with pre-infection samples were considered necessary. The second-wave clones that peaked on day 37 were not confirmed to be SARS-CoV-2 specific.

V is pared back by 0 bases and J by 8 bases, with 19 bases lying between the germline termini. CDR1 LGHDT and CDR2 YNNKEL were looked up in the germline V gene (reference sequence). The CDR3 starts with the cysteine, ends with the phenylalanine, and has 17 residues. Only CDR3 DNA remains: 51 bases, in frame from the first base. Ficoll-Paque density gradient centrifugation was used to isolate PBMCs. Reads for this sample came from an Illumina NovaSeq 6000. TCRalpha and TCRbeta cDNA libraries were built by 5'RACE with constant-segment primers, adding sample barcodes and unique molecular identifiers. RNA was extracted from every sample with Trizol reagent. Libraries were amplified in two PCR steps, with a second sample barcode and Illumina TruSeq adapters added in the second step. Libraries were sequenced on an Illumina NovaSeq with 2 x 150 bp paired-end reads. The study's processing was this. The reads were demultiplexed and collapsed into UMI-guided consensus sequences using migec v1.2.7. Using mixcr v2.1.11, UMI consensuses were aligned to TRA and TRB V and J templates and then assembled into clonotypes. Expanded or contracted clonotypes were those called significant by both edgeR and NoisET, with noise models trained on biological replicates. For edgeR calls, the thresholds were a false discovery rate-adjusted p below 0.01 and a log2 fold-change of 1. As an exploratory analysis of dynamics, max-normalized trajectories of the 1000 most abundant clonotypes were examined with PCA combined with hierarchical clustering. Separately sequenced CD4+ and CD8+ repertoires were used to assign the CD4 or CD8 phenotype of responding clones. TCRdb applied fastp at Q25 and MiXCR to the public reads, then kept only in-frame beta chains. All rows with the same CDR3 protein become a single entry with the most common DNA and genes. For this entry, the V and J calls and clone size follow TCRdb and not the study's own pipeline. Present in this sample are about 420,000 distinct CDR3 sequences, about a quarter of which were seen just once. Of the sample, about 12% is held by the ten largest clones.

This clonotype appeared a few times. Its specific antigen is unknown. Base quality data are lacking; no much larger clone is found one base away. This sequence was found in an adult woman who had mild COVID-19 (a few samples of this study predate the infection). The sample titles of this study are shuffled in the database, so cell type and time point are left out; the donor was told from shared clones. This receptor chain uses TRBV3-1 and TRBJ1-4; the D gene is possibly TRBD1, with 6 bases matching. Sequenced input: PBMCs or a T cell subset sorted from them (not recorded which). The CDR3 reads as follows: CASSQDWQDRSMEKLFF. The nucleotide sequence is TGTGCCAGCAGCCAAGATTGGCAGGACAGATCTATGGAAAAACTGTTTTTT. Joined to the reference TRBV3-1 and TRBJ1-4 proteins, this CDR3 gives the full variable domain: DTAVSQTPKYLVTQMGNDKSIKCEQNLGHDTMYWYKQDSKKFLKIMFSYNNKELIINETVPNRFSPKSPDKAHLNLHINSLELGDSAVYFCASSQDWQDRSMEKLFFGSGTQLSVL.